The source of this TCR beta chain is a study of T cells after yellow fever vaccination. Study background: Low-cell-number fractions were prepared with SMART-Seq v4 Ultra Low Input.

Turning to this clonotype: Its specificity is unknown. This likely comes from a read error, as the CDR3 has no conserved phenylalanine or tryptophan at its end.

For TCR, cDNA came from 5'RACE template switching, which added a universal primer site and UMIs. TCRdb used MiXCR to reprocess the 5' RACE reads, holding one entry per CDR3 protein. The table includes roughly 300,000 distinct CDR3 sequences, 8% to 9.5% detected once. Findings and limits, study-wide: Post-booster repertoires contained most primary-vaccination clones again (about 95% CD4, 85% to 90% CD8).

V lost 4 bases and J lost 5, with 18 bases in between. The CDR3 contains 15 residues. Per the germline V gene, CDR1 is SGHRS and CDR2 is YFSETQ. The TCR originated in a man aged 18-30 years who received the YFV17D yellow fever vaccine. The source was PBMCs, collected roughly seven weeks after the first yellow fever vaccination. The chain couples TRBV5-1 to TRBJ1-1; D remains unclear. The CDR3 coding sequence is TGCGCCAGCAGCGAGAATATAGACGGACTAACTGAAGCTTTCTTG. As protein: CASSENIDGLTEAFL.